This TCR beta chain came from a study of identical twins. CDR1 is SGHTA, CDR2 FQGNSA, per germline. The CDR3 length is 18 residues. J was trimmed by 2 bases and V by 5 bases; bases with no gene match: 11. Study results and caveats: Insertions ran lower in abundant cord blood beta clonotypes, though not in memory repertoires.

TCRdb re-called the 5' RACE reads with MiXCR, one entry per CDR3 protein. The repertoire holds 1.5 million to 2 million distinct CDR3 sequences, with 25% to 35% as singletons. This clonotype showed up just a few times. What it binds is unknown. Sequencing was performed on cord blood. This receptor was identified in a newborn girl in good health. The gene calls are TRBV7-2 and TRBJ2-3, with 12 bases matching TRBD2. The CDR3 region is CASSPRTSGINPTDTQYF. Written as DNA, the CDR3 is TGTGCCAGCAGCCCGCGGACTAGCGGGATCAACCCCACAGATACGCAGTATTTT.